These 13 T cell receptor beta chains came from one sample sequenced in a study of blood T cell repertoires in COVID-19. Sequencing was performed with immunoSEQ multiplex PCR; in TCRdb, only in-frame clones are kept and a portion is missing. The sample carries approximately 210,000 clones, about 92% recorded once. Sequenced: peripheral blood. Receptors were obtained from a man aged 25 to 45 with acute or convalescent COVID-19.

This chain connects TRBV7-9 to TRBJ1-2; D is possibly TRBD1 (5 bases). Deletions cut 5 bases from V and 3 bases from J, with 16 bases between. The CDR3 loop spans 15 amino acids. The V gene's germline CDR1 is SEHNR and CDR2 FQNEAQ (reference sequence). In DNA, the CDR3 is TGTGCCAGCAGCCAAGGCGGGGGGTCAGACTATGGCTACACCTTC. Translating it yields CASSQGGGSDYGYTF.

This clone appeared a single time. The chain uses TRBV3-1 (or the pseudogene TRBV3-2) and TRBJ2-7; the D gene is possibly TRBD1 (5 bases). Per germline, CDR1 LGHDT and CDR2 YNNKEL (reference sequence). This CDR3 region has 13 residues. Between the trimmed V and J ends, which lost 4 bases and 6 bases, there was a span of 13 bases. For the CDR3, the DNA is TGTGCCAGCAGCCGATCAGGGCCCCGCGAGCAGTACTTC. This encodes CASSRSGPREQYF.

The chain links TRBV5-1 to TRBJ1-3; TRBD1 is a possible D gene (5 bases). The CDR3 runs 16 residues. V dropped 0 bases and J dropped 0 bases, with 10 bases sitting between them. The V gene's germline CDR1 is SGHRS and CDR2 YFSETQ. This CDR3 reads CASSLGSGGSGNTIYF. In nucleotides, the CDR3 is TGCGCCAGCAGCTTGGGTTCCGGGGGCTCTGGAAACACCATATATTTT. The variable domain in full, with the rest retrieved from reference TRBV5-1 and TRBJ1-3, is KAGVTQTPRYLIKTRGQQVTLSCSPISGHRSVSWYQQTPGQGLQFLFEYFSETQRNKGNFPGRFSGRQFSNSRSEMNVSTLELGDSALYLCASSLGSGGSGNTIYFGEGSWLTVV.

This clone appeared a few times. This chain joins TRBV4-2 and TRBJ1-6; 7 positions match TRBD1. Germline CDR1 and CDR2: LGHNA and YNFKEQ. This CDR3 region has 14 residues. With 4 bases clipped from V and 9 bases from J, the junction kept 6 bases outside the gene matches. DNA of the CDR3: TGTGCCAGCAGCCCTACAGGGGTGGGTTCACCCCTCCACTTT. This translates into CASSPTGVGSPLHF.

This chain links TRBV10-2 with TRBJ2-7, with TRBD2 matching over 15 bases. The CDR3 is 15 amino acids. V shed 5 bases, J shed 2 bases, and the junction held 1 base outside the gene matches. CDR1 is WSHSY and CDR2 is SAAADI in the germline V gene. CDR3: CASSRTSGRAYEQYF. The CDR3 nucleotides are TGCGCCAGCAGTAGGACTAGCGGGAGGGCCTACGAGCAGTACTTC.

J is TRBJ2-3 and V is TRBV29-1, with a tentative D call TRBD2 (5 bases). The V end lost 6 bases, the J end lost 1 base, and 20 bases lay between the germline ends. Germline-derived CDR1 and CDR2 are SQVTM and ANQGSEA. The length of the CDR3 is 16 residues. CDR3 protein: CSVLKYVGAGTDTQYF. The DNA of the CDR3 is TGCAGCGTCTTGAAATATGTGGGAGCGGGCACAGATACGCAGTATTTT.

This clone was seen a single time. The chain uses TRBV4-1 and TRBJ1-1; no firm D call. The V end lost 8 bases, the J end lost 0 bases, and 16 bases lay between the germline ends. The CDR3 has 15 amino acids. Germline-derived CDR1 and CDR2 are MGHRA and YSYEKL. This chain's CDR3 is CASRRVGPMNTEAFF. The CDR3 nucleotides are TGCGCCAGCCGGAGGGTCGGACCCATGAACACTGAAGCTTTCTTT.

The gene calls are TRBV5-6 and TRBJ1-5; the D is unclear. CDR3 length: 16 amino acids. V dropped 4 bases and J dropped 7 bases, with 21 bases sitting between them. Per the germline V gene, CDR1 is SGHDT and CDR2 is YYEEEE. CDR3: CASSREGRTGVQPQHF. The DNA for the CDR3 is TGTGCCAGCAGCCGGGAAGGCAGGACGGGCGTACAGCCCCAGCATTTT.

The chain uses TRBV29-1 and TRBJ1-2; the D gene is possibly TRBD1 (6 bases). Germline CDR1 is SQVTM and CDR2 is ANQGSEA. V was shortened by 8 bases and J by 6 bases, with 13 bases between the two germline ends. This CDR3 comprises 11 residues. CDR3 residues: CSSWAGDGYTF. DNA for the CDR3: TGCAGCTCCTGGGCAGGGGATGGCTACACCTTC.

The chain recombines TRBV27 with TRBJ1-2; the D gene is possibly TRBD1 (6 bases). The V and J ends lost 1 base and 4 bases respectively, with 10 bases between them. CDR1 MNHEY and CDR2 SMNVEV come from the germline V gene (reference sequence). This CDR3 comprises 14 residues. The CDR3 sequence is CASSLFGTLYGYTF. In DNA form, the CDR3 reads TGTGCCAGCAGTTTATTTGGGACACTCTATGGCTACACCTTC.

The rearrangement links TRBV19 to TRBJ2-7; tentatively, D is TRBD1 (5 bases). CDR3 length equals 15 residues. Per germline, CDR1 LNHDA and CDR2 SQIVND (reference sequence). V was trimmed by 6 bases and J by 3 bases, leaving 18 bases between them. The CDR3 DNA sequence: TGTGCCAGTAGCCCCGGACATCGCAAGATCTACGAGCAGTACTTC. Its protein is CASSPGHRKIYEQYF.

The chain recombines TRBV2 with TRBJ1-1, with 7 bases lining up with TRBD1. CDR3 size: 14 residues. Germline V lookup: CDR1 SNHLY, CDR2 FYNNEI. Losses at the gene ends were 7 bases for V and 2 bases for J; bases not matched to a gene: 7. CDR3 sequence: CASKRQGQNTEAFF. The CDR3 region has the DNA TGTGCCAGCAAGAGACAGGGTCAAAACACTGAAGCTTTCTTT.

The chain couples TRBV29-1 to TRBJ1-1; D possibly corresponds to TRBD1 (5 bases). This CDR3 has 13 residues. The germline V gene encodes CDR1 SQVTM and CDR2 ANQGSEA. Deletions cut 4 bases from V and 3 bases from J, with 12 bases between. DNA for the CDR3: TGCAGCGTTGGTCGTGGGGCTGACACTGAAGCTTTCTTT. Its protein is CSVGRGADTEAFF.